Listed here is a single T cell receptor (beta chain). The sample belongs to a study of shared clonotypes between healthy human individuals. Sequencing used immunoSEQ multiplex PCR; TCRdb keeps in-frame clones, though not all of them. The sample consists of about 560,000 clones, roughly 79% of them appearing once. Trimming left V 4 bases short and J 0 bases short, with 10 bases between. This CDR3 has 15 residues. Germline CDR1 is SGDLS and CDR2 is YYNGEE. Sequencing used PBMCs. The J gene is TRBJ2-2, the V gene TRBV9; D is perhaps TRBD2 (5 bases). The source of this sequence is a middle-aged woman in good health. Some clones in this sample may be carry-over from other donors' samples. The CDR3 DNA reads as TGTGCCAGCAGCCCGATCGGGGCGAACACCGGGGAGCTGTTTTTT. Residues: CASSPIGANTGELFF. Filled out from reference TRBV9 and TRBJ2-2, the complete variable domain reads DSGVTQTPKHLITATGQRVTLRCSPRSGDLSVYWYQQSLDQGLQFLIQYYNGEERAKGNILERFSAQQFPDLHSELNLSSLELGDSALYFCASSPIGANTGELFFGEGSRLTVL.